This T cell receptor (beta chain) was documented in a study of CD8 T cells in ankylosing spondylitis. Findings of the study overall: CD8+ cells made up the disease-linked clones, which were relatively rare in peripheral blood. Ankylosing spondylitis blood seemed to carry a telltale TCR beta motif made of fewer than ten highly homologous variants. From matched ankylosing spondylitis synovial fluid, disease-linked clones were reportedly recovered at significantly enriched levels. A number of the motif variants had already been described in reactive arthritis synovial fluid and blood.

In this sample, this clonotype turned up many times. As yet, its antigen is unknown. The authors made TCR beta libraries by quantitative 5'-RACE with molecular barcodes. TCRdb re-called the 5' RACE reads through MiXCR, storing one row per CDR3 protein. The data contain some 400,000 distinct CDR3 sequences, 20% to 25% of them singletons. V shed 1 base and J shed 10 bases, with 10 bases lying between them. The CDR3 spans 12 residues. In germline, CDR1 is LGHDT, CDR2 YNNKEL (reference sequence). The receptor's source is a male donor with ankylosing spondylitis. This chain links TRBV3-1 with TRBJ1-1; D uncertain. The specimen sequenced was blood, either unsorted or a sorted T cell fraction (not recorded which). CDR3: CASSQGIGGAFF. The CDR3 DNA sequence: TGTGCCAGCAGCCAAGGCATAGGAGGAGCTTTCTTT.